These 8 T cell receptor beta chains were all obtained from the same sample, sequenced in a study of tumor-infiltrating lymphocytes in primary liver carcinoma. From roughly 470 ng total RNA, TCR beta cDNA was generated with a primer in the constant region. Three-round nested multiplex PCR performed with slightly modified ARM-PCR produced the TCR beta libraries. A C-beta reverse primer and TRBV1-TRBV30 forward primers served in each of the first two PCR rounds, at ten to eleven cycles apiece. TCRdb redid the calling of the multiplex PCR reads with MiXCR, one entry per CDR3 protein. Among 320,000 or so distinct CDR3 sequences listed, 65% were seen once. Out of unsorted whole blood came the blood RNA, and germline DNA was extracted as well. Material: peripheral blood. These receptors all stem from a man aged 40-49 years with primary liver carcinoma and hepatitis B virus infection.

Notes on this clonotype: The junction departs from the called germline gene at one end, perhaps through a read error. CDR3 nucleotides: TGTGCCAGCAGTTGGGGGCTCGGAGGACCCATCGGATCCGGGGAGCTGTTATTT. Translating gives CASSWGLGGPIGSGELLF. The rearrangement joins TRBV6-5 to TRBJ2-2; D is perhaps TRBD1 (6 bases). CDR3 length: 18 residues. Germline loops: CDR1 MNHEY, CDR2 SVGAGI.

About this clonotype: One end of the junction fails to match germline, which may point to a read error. The chain joins TRBV5-1 to TRBJ2-7, with 9 bases identical to TRBD1. In germline, CDR1 is SGHRS, CDR2 YFSETQ. The length of the CDR3 is 15 residues. In nucleotides, the CDR3 is TGCGCCAGCAGCCCACTGACAGGGGGTTCCTACGAGCGGTACTTC. As protein: CASSPLTGGSYERYF.

This clonotype was detected a few times. The V gene is TRBV28, the J gene TRBJ2-3; 10 bases map to TRBD2. V shed 4 bases, J shed 4 bases, and the junction held 11 bases outside the gene matches. The CDR3 sequence is 17 residues long. CDR1 is MDHEN and CDR2 is SYDVKM in the germline V gene. DNA for the CDR3: TGTGCCAGCAGTTACCCCTTAAAGCGGGAGGGGGCAGATACGCAGTATTTT. This codes for CASSYPLKREGADTQYF.

The V gene is TRBV29-1, the J gene TRBJ2-1; TRBD1 matches at 8 bases. Germline V lookup: CDR1 SQVTM, CDR2 ANQGSEA. This CDR3 has 14 amino acids. J was trimmed by 11 bases and V by 1 base; bases with no gene match: 10. The CDR3 spells CSVEVGDRNKKQFF. In DNA, the CDR3 is TGCAGCGTTGAAGTTGGGGACAGGAATAAGAAGCAGTTCTTC.

Comments on this clonotype: At one of its ends the junction is not consistent with the germline gene, which may arise from a read error. The V and J genes are TRBV29-1 and TRBJ2-3; a possible D gene is TRBD2 (5 bases). There are 15 residues in the CDR3. The germline V gene encodes CDR1 SQVTM and CDR2 ANQGSEA. CDR3 residues: CIVVWTGKSTDMQYF. In DNA form, the CDR3 reads TGCATCGTGGTCTGGACGGGGAAGAGCACAGATATGCAGTATTTT.

A remark on this clonotype: A much larger clone differs by one base, so this may be a read error. The chain links TRBV10-2 to TRBJ2-1; 7 bases line up with TRBD2. V shed 5 bases, J shed 8 bases, and the junction held 3 bases outside the gene matches. Germline CDR1 and CDR2: WSHSY and SAAADI. The CDR3 runs 12 residues. The CDR3 coding sequence is TGCGCCAGCAGTCGGACTAGGGATGAGCAGTTCTTC. It is translated as CASSRTRDEQFF.

In the case of this clonotype: Sequence at one end of the junction differs from germline and may be a read error. The V call is TRBV7-9, the J call TRBJ2-7; possibly TRBD1 for D (5 bases). Germline loops: CDR1 SEHNR, CDR2 FQNEAQ (reference sequence). The CDR3 consists of 13 residues. The CDR3 here is CVSSFRTPDEQYF. Written as DNA, the CDR3 is TGTGTCAGCAGCTTTCGGACACCTGACGAGCAGTACTTC.

With respect to this clonotype: A read error may produce the germline difference seen at one junction end. V usage is TRBV4-2 and J usage is TRBJ2-2; the D is unclear. This CDR3 region has 14 residues. The germline CDR1 and CDR2 sequences are LGHNA and YNFKEQ. Here the CDR3 reads CASCQAANTGELFF. CDR3 bases: TGTGCCAGCTGCCAAGCCGCTAACACCGGGGAGCTGTTTTTT.